The next 4 T cell receptor delta chains were all read from a single sample in a study of Vδ1+ human thymocytes. RNA was extracted from the cells and then reverse transcribed. The CDR3 regions were amplified by multiplex PCR from V-gene primers to a constant-region primer. TCRdb called clones from the multiplex PCR reads again using CATT. The sample carries 23,000 or so delta-chain clones, more than 6.5% recorded once. Which antigens these TCRs recognize remains unknown. Overall study results and limits: Thymic TRG and TRD repertoires appeared highly polyclonal.

The sequenced sample was Vdelta1+ gamma-delta thymocytes from the thymus. Documented subset: FACS-sorted CD3+ TCRalphabeta- TCRVdelta1+ TCRVdelta2- thymocytes. Every receptor here comes from a girl under three years old who had congenital heart surgery.

By sample fraction, this clone is medium-sized. The chain employs TRDV2 and TRDJ1; 9 bases agree with TRDD3. The V and J ends lost 0 bases and 4 bases, in that order; junction bases with no gene match: 2. CDR1 GEAIGNYY and CDR2 EKD come from the germline V gene. The length of the CDR3 is 14 residues. CDR3: CACDTGDTGDKLIF. In DNA form, the CDR3 reads TGTGCCTGTGACACCGGGGATACGGGCGATAAACTCATCTTT.

V and J are TRDV1 and TRDJ1, with 8 bases matching TRDD3. No J gene was available from TCRdb, and it was assigned here by a germline match of the DNA. Germline V gives CDR1 TSWWSYY, CDR2 QGS. The ends lost 2 bases at V and 0 bases at J; junction bases unmatched: 17. The CDR3 is 20 residues long. CDR3 in DNA: TGTGCTCTTGGGGAAAACCTTCTGACAGGGATACGGCGGTACACCGATAAACTCATCTTT. It translates to CALGENLLTGIRRYTDKLIF.

This clone has just a few counts. V gene TRDV1 combines with J gene TRDJ1; the match to TRDD3 covers 7 bases. With 1 base clipped from V and 4 bases from J, the junction kept 6 bases outside the gene matches. CDR1 is TSWWSYY and CDR2 is QGS in the germline V gene. This CDR3 comprises 15 residues. In DNA, the CDR3 is TGTGCTCTTGGGGAACGGTTGGGATACCTCGATAAACTCATCTTT. Its translation is CALGERLGYLDKLIF.

The chain joins TRDV1 to TRDJ1, with D possibly matching TRDD3 (10 bases). The J gene, not given by TCRdb, was assigned here from a germline match of the nucleotide sequence. This CDR3 region has 20 residues. V lost 3 bases, J lost 7 bases, and 33 bases lay in between. Per germline, CDR1 TSWWSYY and CDR2 QGS. The CDR3 reads CALGDLPFLRLGDRGTKLIF. Here the CDR3 DNA reads TGTGCTCTTGGGGATCTCCCCTTCCTACGTCTGGGGGATAGAGGAACTAAACTCATCTTT.